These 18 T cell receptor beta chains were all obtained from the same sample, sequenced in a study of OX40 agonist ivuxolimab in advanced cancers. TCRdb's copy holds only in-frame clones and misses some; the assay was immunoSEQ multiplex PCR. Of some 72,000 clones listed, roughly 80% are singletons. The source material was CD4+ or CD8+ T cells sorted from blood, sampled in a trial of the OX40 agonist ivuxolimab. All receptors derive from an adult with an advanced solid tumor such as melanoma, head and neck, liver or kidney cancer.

CDR3 DNA sequence: TGTGCCAGCAGGATCGACAGGGCTTCCTACGAGCAGTACTTC. Its translation is CASRIDRASYEQYF. The chain employs TRBV27 and TRBJ2-5; TRBD1 agrees at 7 bases. The J call could be wrong; TRBJ2-7 is a better fit for the DNA end. This CDR3 is 14 amino acids long. Germline loops: CDR1 MNHEY, CDR2 SMNVEV (reference sequence).

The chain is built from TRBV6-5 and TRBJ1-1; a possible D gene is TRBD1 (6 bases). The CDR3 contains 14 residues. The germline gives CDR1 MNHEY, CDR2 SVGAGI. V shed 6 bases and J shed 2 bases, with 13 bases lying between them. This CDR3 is CASSERQVNTEAFF. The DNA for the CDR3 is TGTGCCAGCAGCGAGCGACAGGTAAACACTGAAGCTTTCTTT.

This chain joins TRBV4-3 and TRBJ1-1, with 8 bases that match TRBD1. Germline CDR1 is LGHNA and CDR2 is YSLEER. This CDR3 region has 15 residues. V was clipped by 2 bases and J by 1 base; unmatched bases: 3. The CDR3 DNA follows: TGCGCCAGCAGCCAACAGGGGGCGTCGAACACTGAAGCTTTCTTT. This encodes CASSQQGASNTEAFF.

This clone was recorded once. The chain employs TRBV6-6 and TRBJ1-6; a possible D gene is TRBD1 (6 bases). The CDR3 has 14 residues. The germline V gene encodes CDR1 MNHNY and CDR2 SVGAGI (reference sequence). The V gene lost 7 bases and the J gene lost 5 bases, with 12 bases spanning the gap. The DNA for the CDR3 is TGTGCCAGCACTGTACAGGGCGATAATTCACCCCTCCACTTT. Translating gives CASTVQGDNSPLHF.

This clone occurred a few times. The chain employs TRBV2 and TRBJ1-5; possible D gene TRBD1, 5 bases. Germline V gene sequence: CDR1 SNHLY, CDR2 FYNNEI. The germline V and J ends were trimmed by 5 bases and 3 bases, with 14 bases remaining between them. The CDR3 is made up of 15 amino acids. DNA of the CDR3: TGTGCCAGCAGTTCTGACAGAGGGGACAATCAGCCCCAGCATTTT. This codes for CASSSDRGDNQPQHF.

CDR3 in DNA: TGTGCCAGCAGTTTATCCCGCCGGGGTAGCGGGAGTGGTGAGCAGTTCTTC. Its translation: CASSLSRRGSGSGEQFF. The chain recombines TRBV27 with TRBJ2-1, with 9 bases identical to TRBD2. Trimming removed 0 bases from V and 9 bases from J; junction bases left unmatched: 12. This CDR3 is built from 17 residues. The germline V gene has CDR1 MNHEY and CDR2 SMNVEV (reference sequence).

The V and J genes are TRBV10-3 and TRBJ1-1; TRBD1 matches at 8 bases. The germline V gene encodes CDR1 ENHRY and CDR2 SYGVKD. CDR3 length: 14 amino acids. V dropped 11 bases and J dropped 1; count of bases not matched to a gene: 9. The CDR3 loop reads CASRKQGENTEAFF. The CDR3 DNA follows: TGTGCCTCAAGAAAACAGGGGGAGAACACTGAAGCTTTCTTT.

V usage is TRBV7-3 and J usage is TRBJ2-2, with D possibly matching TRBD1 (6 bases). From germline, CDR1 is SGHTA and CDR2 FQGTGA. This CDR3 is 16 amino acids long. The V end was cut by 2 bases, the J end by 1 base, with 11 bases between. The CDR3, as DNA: TGTGCCAGCAGCTTAGGCACAGGGTTGAACACCGGGGAGCTGTTTTTT. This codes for CASSLGTGLNTGELFF.

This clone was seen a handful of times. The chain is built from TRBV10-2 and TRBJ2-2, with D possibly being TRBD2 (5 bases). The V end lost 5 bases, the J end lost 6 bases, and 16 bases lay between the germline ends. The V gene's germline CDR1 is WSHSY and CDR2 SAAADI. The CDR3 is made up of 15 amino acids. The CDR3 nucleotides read TGCGCCAGCAGTTCGCTTGTGGGAGAAGCCGGGGAGCTGTTTTTT. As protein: CASSSLVGEAGELFF.

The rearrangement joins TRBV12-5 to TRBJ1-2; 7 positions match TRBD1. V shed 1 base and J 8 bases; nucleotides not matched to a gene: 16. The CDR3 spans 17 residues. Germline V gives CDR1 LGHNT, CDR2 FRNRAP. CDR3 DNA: TGTGCTAGTGGTTTGGCCAAAGACAGGGTGGAGGTTAAGGGCTACACCTTC. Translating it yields CASGLAKDRVEVKGYTF.

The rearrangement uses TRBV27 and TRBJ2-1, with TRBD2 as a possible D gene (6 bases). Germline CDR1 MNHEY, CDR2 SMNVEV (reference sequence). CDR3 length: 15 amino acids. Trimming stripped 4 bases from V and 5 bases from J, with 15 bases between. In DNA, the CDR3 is TGTGCCAGCAGTTGGATCGGGACTTACGACAATGAGCAGTTCTTC. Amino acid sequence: CASSWIGTYDNEQFF.

The DNA for the CDR3 is TGTGCCAGTTCCTGGACCGAGAGCTCCTATAATTCACCCCTCCACTTT. This codes for CASSWTESSYNSPLHF. The chain employs TRBV18 and TRBJ1-6; D is uncertain. Germline V gene sequence: CDR1 KGHSH, CDR2 LQKENI. This CDR3 is 16 amino acids long. Trimming cost V 9 bases and J 0 bases, with 15 bases left between them.

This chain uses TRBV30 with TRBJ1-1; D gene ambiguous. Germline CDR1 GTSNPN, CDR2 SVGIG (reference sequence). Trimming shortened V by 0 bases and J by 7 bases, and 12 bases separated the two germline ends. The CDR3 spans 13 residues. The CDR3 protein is CAWSVSGWGEAFF. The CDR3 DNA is TGTGCCTGGAGTGTCTCGGGTTGGGGTGAAGCTTTCTTT.

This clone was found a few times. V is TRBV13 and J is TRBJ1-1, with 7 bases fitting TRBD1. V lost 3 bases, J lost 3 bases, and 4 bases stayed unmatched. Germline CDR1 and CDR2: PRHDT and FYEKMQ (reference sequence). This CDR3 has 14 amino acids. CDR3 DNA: TGTGCCAGCAGCTTCAGGGGGACGGACACTGAAGCTTTCTTT. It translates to CASSFRGTDTEAFF.

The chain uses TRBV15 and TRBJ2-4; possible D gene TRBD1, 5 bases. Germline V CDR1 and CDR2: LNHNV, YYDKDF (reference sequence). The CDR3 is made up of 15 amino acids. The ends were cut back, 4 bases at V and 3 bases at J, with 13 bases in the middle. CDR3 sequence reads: CATSTGPLGKNIQYF. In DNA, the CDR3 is TGTGCCACCAGCACAGGGCCTCTAGGCAAAAACATTCAGTACTTC.

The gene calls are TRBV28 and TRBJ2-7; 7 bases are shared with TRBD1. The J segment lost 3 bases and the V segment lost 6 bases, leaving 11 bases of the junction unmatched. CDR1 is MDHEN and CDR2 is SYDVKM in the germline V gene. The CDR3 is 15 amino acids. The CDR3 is CASRSGQLEFYEQYF. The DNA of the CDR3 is TGTGCCAGCAGGTCGGGACAGCTAGAATTCTACGAGCAGTACTTC.

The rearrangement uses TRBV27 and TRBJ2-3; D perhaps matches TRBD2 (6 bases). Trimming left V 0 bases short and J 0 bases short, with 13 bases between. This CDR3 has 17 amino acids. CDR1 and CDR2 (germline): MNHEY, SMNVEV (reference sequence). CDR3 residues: CASSLSQLAYSTDTQYF. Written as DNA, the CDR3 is TGTGCCAGCAGTTTATCGCAACTAGCTTATAGCACAGATACGCAGTATTTT.

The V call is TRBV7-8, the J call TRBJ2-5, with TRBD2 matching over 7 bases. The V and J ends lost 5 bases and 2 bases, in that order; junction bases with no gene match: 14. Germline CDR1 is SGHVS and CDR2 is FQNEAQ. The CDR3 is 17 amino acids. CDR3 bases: TGTGCCAGCAGCCCGGGTGAAGGGAGGGGCGGACAAGAGACCCAGTACTTC. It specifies CASSPGEGRGGQETQYF.